A selection of T cell receptor beta chains follows, all from one sample in a study of CD8+ T cells in alopecia areata. The method was immunoSEQ multiplex PCR; TCRdb's version includes in-frame clones alone and lacks a portion of them. Here the sample spans about 140,000 clones, about 85% being singletons. This sample comprised CD8+ T cells sorted from blood, obtained at week 4, from a patient treated with tofacitinib. These receptor sequences come from a human donor with alopecia areata. The CDR3 runs from the conserved cysteine through the conserved F or W. D genes are given only for firm matches. The size of a clone is reported for some rows only, either as once, few or many, or as a class for expanded clones.

>TRBJ1-1|TRBV9|once|TRBD1
TGTGCCAGCAGCGAGGGGACAGGGGACACTGAAGCTTTCTTT
CASSEGTGDTEAFF
>TRBJ2-3|TRBV7-2|.|TRBD1
TGTGCCAGCAGCTCGCCCCACGGGACAGAATTATATCATGCAGATACGCAGTATTTT
CASSSPHGTELYHADTQYF
>TRBJ2-3|TRBV7-9|few|TRBD2
TGTGCCAGCAGCTTAAGCGGGGGGTCGGTGCATACGCAGTATTTT
CASSLSGGSVHTQYF
>TRBJ1-2|TRBV6-5|.|.
TGTGCCAGCAGTTACGTCCCCTCCTTCACAAACTATGGCTACACCTTC
CASSYVPSFTNYGYTF
>TRBJ2-7|TRBV27|.|TRBD2
TGTGCCAGCAGTTTATCCCCCCGGGGGGAGGAGTACTTC
CASSLSPRGEEYF
>TRBJ2-7|TRBV7-2|.|.
TGTGCCAGCAGCTTAGCGCCCACAGGTCGCGAGCAGTACTTC
CASSLAPTGREQYF
>TRBJ1-5|TRBV19|.|.
TGTGCCAGTAGCTTCGGAGGGTATAGCAATCAGCCCCAGCATTTT
CASSFGGYSNQPQHF
>TRBJ1-2|TRBV4-1|few|.
TGCGCCAGCAGCCAAGCGGGCGGACACGTCAACTATGGCTACACCTTC
CASSQAGGHVNYGYTF
>TRBJ1-1|TRBV7-9|.|TRBD1
TGTGCCAGCAGCTTAACAGGGGGTACTGAAGCTTTCTTT
CASSLTGGTEAFF
>TRBJ1-5|TRBV27|.|.
TGTGCCAGCTCTCCCCGAGGACAGCCCAATCAGCCCCAGCATTTT
CASSPRGQPNQPQHF
>TRBJ2-2|TRBV29-1|once|TRBD2
TGCAGCGTTGGGGAGGGGACCGGGGAGCTGTTTTTT
CSVGEGTGELFF
>TRBJ2-7|TRBV10-2|few|TRBD2
TGCGCCAGTAGCGGGTTCTACGAGCAGTACTTC
CASSGFYEQYF
>TRBJ2-5|TRBV4-1|.|TRBD2
TGCGCCAGCAGCCAAGAAGTGGTGGGAGGGCCCGGAGAGACCCAGTACTTC
CASSQEVVGGPGETQYF
>TRBJ2-7|TRBV29-1|.|.
TGCAGCGTTGAAGATGGTGCGGGACCCGAGCAGTACTTC
CSVEDGAGPEQYF
>TRBJ2-7|TRBV19|.|.
TGTGCCAGTAGTGCAGGGGTCGAGCAGTACTTC
CASSAGVEQYF
>TRBJ2-2|TRBV30|.|.
TGTGCCGGAACACAGAACACCGGGGAGCTGTTTTTT
CAGTQNTGELFF
>TRBJ2-7|TRBV4-1|.|.
TGCGCCAGCAGCCAAGGTCACGGAGCCTACGAGCAGTACTTC
CASSQGHGAYEQYF
>TRBJ2-7|TRBV7-9|.|.
TGTGCCAGCAGCTTAGGAGTTGTCGAGCAGTACTTC
CASSLGVVEQYF
>TRBJ1-2|TRBV29-1|.|.
TGCAGCGTTGTCCCGCAGGGGATGCGTGACTATGGCTACACCTTC
CSVVPQGMRDYGYTF
>TRBJ2-1|TRBV29-1|.|TRBD1
TGCAGCGTTGAAGGGGGACAGGCCGACGGTCCGTTCTTC
CSVEGGQADGPFF
>TRBJ2-2|TRBV7-9|.|TRBD1
TGTGCCAGCAGCGGACCCCGGGACAGGGACGCGAACACCGGGGAGCTGTTTTTT
CASSGPRDRDANTGELFF
>TRBJ2-3|TRBV4-2|.|.
TGTGCCAGCAGCCATGGCACAGATACGCAGTATTTT
CASSHGTDTQYF
>TRBJ2-3|TRBV29-1|once|TRBD2
TGCAGCGTCCTAGCGGTCAATACAGATACGCAGTATTTT
CSVLAVNTDTQYF
>TRBJ1-1|TRBV25-1|.|.
TGTGCCAGCATCTACAGGGAAAACACTGAAGCTTTCTTT
CASIYRENTEAFF
>TRBJ2-1|TRBV7-2|.|.
TGTGCCAGCAGCTTAGTTCCGGAGCAGTTCTTC
CASSLVPEQFF
>TRBJ2-6|TRBV11-2|.|.
TGTGCCAGCAGCTTAGACGACGGAGCCTCTTCCTTCTCTGGGGCCAACGTCCTGACTTTC
CASSLDDGASSFSGANVLTF
>TRBJ2-1|TRBV7-9|few|.
TGTGCCAGCAGCTTACCAGGGAATGAGCAGTTCTTC
CASSLPGNEQFF
>TRBJ2-3|TRBV7-9|.|TRBD2
TGTGCCAGCAGACCTAGCGGGAGAAGGACAGATACGCAGTATTTT
CASRPSGRRTDTQYF
>TRBJ2-5|TRBV25-1|few|.
TGTGCCAGTCCTATTCAAGAGACCCAGTACTTC
CASPIQETQYF
>TRBJ1-2|TRBV27|.|TRBD1
TGTGCCAGCAGTCCCGGGACAGGGGATGGCTACACCTTC
CASSPGTGDGYTF
>TRBJ2-1|TRBV14|.|TRBD2
TGTGCCAGCACCAGGACTAGCGGGCCCCTAAGGGAGCAGTTCTTC
CASTRTSGPLREQFF
>TRBJ2-3|TRBV5-6|.|.
TGTGCCAGCAGCCAGACAGCCACCTACACAGATACGCAGTATTTT
CASSQTATYTDTQYF
>TRBJ2-5|TRBV4-1|.|TRBD2
TGCGCCAGCAGCCAAAGACTAGCGGGAGGGCCCATGGAGACCCAGTACTTC
CASSQRLAGGPMETQYF
>TRBJ1-2|TRBV9|.|.
TGTGCCAGCAGCGACAGGGAAGGCTACACCTTC
CASSDREGYTF
>TRBJ2-1|TRBV5-5|.|.
TGTGCCAGCAGCCTGCGGGCAGGGAGCTCCTACAATGAGCAGTTCTTC
CASSLRAGSSYNEQFF
>TRBJ2-7|TRBV29-1|.|TRBD2
TGCAGCGTTGAAGTTCCCGCGGGGGTCGAGCAGTACTTC
CSVEVPAGVEQYF
>TRBJ1-2|TRBV9|.|.
TGTGCCAGCCAGGGAGATGGCTACACCTTC
CASQGDGYTF
>TRBJ2-7|TRBV6-5|.|.
TGTGCCAGCAGTTACGGCTTGGAGGGCAGGGCCGAGCAGTACTTC
CASSYGLEGRAEQYF
>TRBJ2-3|TRBV29-1|.|.
TGCAGCGTCACAGGGACTAGCACAGATACGCAGTATTTT
CSVTGTSTDTQYF
>TRBJ1-1|TRBV29-1|once|.
TGCAGCGTAACCTTGAACACTGAAGCTTTCTTT
CSVTLNTEAFF
>TRBJ1-5|TRBV10-3|.|TRBD1
TGTGCCATCAGATCATCGGGACAGGGCGGTCAGCCCCAGCATTTT
CAIRSSGQGGQPQHF
>TRBJ2-7|TRBV7-2|.|.
TGTGCCAGCAGCTTTACACACTCCTACGAGCAGTACTTC
CASSFTHSYEQYF
>TRBJ2-7|TRBV7-3|.|TRBD2
TGTGCCAGCAGCTCAAGTCTTCTAGCGGGGATTGCACGACCCTACGAGCAGTACTTC
CASSSSLLAGIARPYEQYF